Listed here are 12 T cell receptor beta chains from one sample, sequenced in a study of T cells in Graves' hyperthyroidism and ophthalmopathy. Authors of the study amplified TCR beta CDR3 regions from RNA transcripts. HTBI primers drove first-round RT-PCR of the TCR CDR3. Each CDR3 protein gets one entry after TCRdb re-called the multiplex PCR reads with MiXCR. Among around 290,000 distinct CDR3 sequences listed, roughly 15% were seen once. Sequencing was carried out using blood. The receptors here all came from a woman aged 40 to 50 with Graves' hyperthyroidism.

This clonotype was observed at least ten times. The chain carries TRBV11-1 and TRBJ2-2; perhaps TRBD1 as D (5 bases). This CDR3 spans 15 amino acids. V was cut by 2 bases and J by 0 bases, with 7 bases left in between. Germline V gives CDR1 SGHAT, CDR2 FQDESV (reference sequence). The CDR3 region is CASSLKGANTGELFF. The CDR3 nucleotides read TGTGCCAGCAGCTTAAAAGGGGCGAACACCGGGGAGCTGTTTTTT.

Only a few counts were recorded for this clonotype. The rearrangement links TRBV7-9 to TRBJ2-7, with D unresolved. The CDR3 has 11 residues. Germline V gene sequence: CDR1 SEHNR, CDR2 FQNEAQ (reference sequence). V lost 8 bases, J lost 5 bases, and 10 bases lay in between. CDR3 sequence (DNA): TGTGCCAGCGCCTCTAGTGACGAGCAGTACTTC. It encodes CASASSDEQYF.

This clonotype has at least ten counts. The chain combines TRBV6-1 with TRBJ2-5; the D gene is possibly TRBD1 (6 bases). V was shortened by 2 bases and J by 4 bases, with 8 bases between the two germline ends. Per the germline V gene, CDR1 is MNHNS and CDR2 is SASEGT. The CDR3 is made up of 13 amino acids. The CDR3 DNA is TGTGCCAGCAGTGAACCAGGGGCAGAGACCCAGTACTTC. Protein: CASSEPGAETQYF.

This clonotype was recorded many times. This chain uses TRBV6-1 with TRBJ2-1, with TRBD2 as a possible D gene (6 bases). CDR1 and CDR2 from the germline V gene are MNHNS and SASEGT. The CDR3 spans 17 residues. Deletions cut 6 bases from V and 2 bases from J, with 20 bases between. CDR3 protein: CASSGLRRRGAYNEQFF. The CDR3 nucleotides are TGTGCCAGCAGCGGGCTGAGGCGGAGGGGAGCCTACAATGAGCAGTTCTTC.

This clonotype was observed many times. This sequence joins TRBV7-9 and TRBJ2-7; 9 bases fit TRBD1. Trimming at V came to 10 bases and at J to 4 bases, leaving 5 bases not matched to a gene. Germline CDR1 is SEHNR and CDR2 is FQNEAQ (reference sequence). The length of the CDR3 is 12 residues. CDR3 region: CATRQGVYEQYF. The CDR3 region has the DNA TGTGCCACCAGACAGGGGGTTTACGAGCAGTACTTC.

This clonotype was seen many times. This chain uses TRBV2 with TRBJ2-5, with D perhaps assigned TRBD1 or TRBD2 (6 bases each). Germline V CDR1 and CDR2: SNHLY, FYNNEI. V was pared by 5 bases and J by 4 bases, with 17 bases between. This CDR3 contains 15 residues. DNA of the CDR3: TGTGCCAGCAGTAGGCAGGGGCTGGGGGGAGAGACCCAGTACTTC. It is translated as CASSRQGLGGETQYF.

This clonotype came up a few times. The chain's CDR3 is CASSFFLNEQFF. As DNA, the CDR3 is TGTGCCAGCAGCTTCTTTTTGAATGAGCAGTTCTTC. This chain uses TRBV7-9 with TRBJ2-1; D gene unclear. Trimming removed 3 bases from V and 7 bases from J, with 7 bases in between. The CDR3 runs 12 residues. Germline V gene sequence: CDR1 SEHNR, CDR2 FQNEAQ (reference sequence).

V usage is TRBV5-6 and J usage is TRBJ2-7, with a possible D match to TRBD1 (5 bases). CDR1 is SGHDT, CDR2 YYEEEE, per germline. The length of the CDR3 is 14 residues. V was shortened by 1 base and J by 6 bases, with 14 bases between the two germline ends. In nucleotides, the CDR3 is TGTGCCAGCAGCTTGTGGACCAACCAGGGCGAGCAGTACTTC. This sequence encodes CASSLWTNQGEQYF.

The chain has TRBV29-1 and TRBJ1-1; D not resolved. The V gene's germline CDR1 is SQVTM and CDR2 ANQGSEA. Trimming took 7 bases from V and 3 from J, leaving 12 bases between them. CDR3 size: 12 residues. CDR3 sequence (DNA): TGCAGCGCCCGCGGCTGGGACACTGAAGCTTTCTTT. Translating gives CSARGWDTEAFF.

This clonotype was observed many times. The V gene is TRBV20-1, the J gene TRBJ2-7; maybe TRBD2 (7 bases). The CDR3 is 15 residues long. From germline, CDR1 is DFQATT and CDR2 SNEGSKA (reference sequence). V was trimmed by 3 bases and J by 0 bases, leaving 15 bases between them. In nucleotides, the CDR3 is TGCAGTGCTAGCACGGCGGGGGCTATCTCCTACGAGCAGTACTTC. This translates into CSASTAGAISYEQYF.

This clonotype was found many times. V usage is TRBV27 and J usage is TRBJ2-2; 9 bases align to TRBD2. There are 15 residues in the CDR3. J gave up 4 bases and V 2 bases, and 2 bases lay outside the gene matches. CDR1 and CDR2 from the germline V gene are MNHEY and SMNVEV (reference sequence). The CDR3 reads CASSLTTSGTGELFF. CDR3 bases: TGTGCCAGCAGTTTAACGACTAGCGGCACCGGGGAGCTGTTTTTT.

There are many counts of this clonotype. This chain connects TRBV2 to TRBJ2-4; TRBD1 might be the D (6 bases). V was cut by 0 bases and J by 4 bases, with 13 bases left in between. The CDR3 is 16 amino acids. CDR1 and CDR2 from the germline V gene are SNHLY and FYNNEI. The CDR3 loop reads CASSEALRRGKNIQYF. In DNA, the CDR3 is TGTGCCAGCAGTGAAGCGCTTCGCAGGGGTAAAAACATTCAGTACTTC. The full variable domain, completed using reference TRBV2 and TRBJ2-4, is EPEVTQTPSHQVTQMGQEVILRCVPISNHLYFYWYRQILGQKVEFLVSFYNNEISEKSEIFDDQFSVERPDGSNFTLKIRSTKLEDSAMYFCASSEALRRGKNIQYFGAGTRLSVL.